The clone carrying this TCR beta chain was seen only a few times. Antigen unknown. With 1 base clipped from V and 4 bases from J, the junction kept 9 bases outside the gene matches. This CDR3 region has 16 residues. Germline V lookup: CDR1 LGHNA, CDR2 YSLEER. The sample is drawn from a study of identical twins. cDNA molecules carried unique molecular identifiers, and template switching added a universal primer site. One entry per CDR3 protein results from TCRdb running MiXCR on the 5' RACE reads. The sample yields under 900,000 distinct CDR3 sequences, approximately 18% seen once. General observations from the study: The study based its conclusions on cross-sectional statistical analysis and did not follow the same donors.

The same sample was also studied in work on T cells expressing NK-cell markers. That work states: There were seven HCMV-seropositive donors and one seronegative donor among the eight sequenced. The CD3+CD56-NKG2C+ fraction of a few donors was also led by these clonotypes.

Sequencing was done on a sample of PBMCs. The sequence derives from a woman between 18 and 30 years old in good health. The chain combines TRBV4-3 with TRBJ2-7; TRBD2 matches 8 bases. The CDR3 DNA is TGCGCCAGCAGCCAAGGCCAAGCGGGAGTAAGTTACGAGCAGTACTTC. Translation gives CASSQGQAGVSYEQYF.